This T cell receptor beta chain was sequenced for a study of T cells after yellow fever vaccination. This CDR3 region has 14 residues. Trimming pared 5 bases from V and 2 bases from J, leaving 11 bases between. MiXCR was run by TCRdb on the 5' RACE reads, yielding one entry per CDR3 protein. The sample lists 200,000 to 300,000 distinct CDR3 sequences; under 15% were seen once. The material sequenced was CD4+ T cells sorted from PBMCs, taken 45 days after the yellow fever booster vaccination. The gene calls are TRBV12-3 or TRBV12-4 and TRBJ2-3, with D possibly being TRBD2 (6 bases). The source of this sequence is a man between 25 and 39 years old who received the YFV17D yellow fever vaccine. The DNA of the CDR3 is TGTGCCAGCAGTCGGGACTTTAACACAGATACGCAGTATTTT. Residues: CASSRDFNTDTQYF.